A single T cell receptor (beta chain) is shown here with its context. Germline CDR1 reads SNHLY; CDR2 reads FYNNEI. V lost 6 bases, J lost 4 bases, and 6 bases stayed unmatched. The CDR3 contains 14 residues. Profiling relied on immunoSEQ multiplex PCR, and the TCRdb table lists in-frame clones only, not all of them. The repertoire has 130,000 or so clones, approximately 95% of them found once; the top ten carry approximately 6.2%. This sample is drawn from a study of T cell changes during pregnancy in multiple sclerosis. The chain joins TRBV2 to TRBJ1-1, with TRBD1 matching over 9 bases. Sample: peripheral blood, taken before pregnancy. The sequence came from a female donor with multiple sclerosis, enrolled in a pregnancy study. In nucleotides, the CDR3 is TGTGCCAGCAGGGGACAGGGCTCGAGCACTGAAGCTTTCTTT. This encodes CASRGQGSSTEAFF. Drawing the rest from reference TRBV2 and TRBJ1-1, the complete variable domain is EPEVTQTPSHQVTQMGQEVILRCVPISNHLYFYWYRQILGQKVEFLVSFYNNEISEKSEIFDDQFSVERPDGSNFTLKIRSTKLEDSAMYFCASRGQGSSTEAFFGQGTRLTVV.